The sequence of this T cell receptor (beta chain) was determined in a study of OX40 agonist ivuxolimab in advanced cancers. Concerning the study at large: Ivuxolimab, which targeted the costimulatory receptor OX40 (CD134), was an agonistic, fully human IgG2 monoclonal antibody. The dose-escalation cohort was 80% to 90% male with a mean age of approximately 60 years, ranging from roughly 23 to 85. Patients were allowed to have had prior anti-PD-1, anti-PD-L1 or anti-CTLA-4 therapy, and approximately 39% of the dose-escalation patients had been treated with checkpoint inhibitors. The paper describes the monotherapy dose-escalation part (N ≈ 49 patients) of the phase I trial of ivuxolimab. The purpose of peripheral TCRbeta sequencing was to test whether ivuxolimab changed TCR sequence diversity and led to clonal T-cell expansion. Of the roughly 51 dose-escalation patients, hepatocellular carcinoma was present in approximately 20, melanoma in around 15, renal cell carcinoma in 9 and head and neck cancer in 9. Three dose-escalation patients achieved partial responses, one with hepatocellular carcinoma and two with cutaneous melanoma. Intravenous ivuxolimab was administered to patients every 2 weeks at six dose levels: 0.01, 0.1, 0.3, 1.5, 3 and 10 mg/kg.

V loses 2 bases, J loses 7 bases, and the germline ends lie 23 bases apart. The germline V gene supplies CDR1 KGHSH and CDR2 LQKENI. The CDR3 runs 17 residues from the cysteine to the phenylalanine. CDR3 DNA is the only sequence kept; it has 51 bases, read in frame from the first base. Overall study outcomes, separate from this receptor: Low levels of normalized T-cell clonal expansion were also shown by some nonresponding patients. Antigen specificity was not determined for the clonally expanded peripheral T cells. At doses of 0.1 to 3.0 mg/kg, clonal expansion of both CD4+ and CD8+ blood T cells was observed from baseline to week 6. On average, CD8+ T cells showed more expanded clones than CD4+ T cells after ivuxolimab. Partial responders in the 0.1-3.0 mg/kg groups had among the lowest normalized peripheral clonal expansion, especially among CD8+ T cells.

For sequencing of the TCRbeta CDR3 region, genomic DNA was extracted from the sorted cells. The immunoSEQ Assay was used to sequence the TCRbeta CDR3 regions. Sourced from immuneACCESS, this table was stored by TCRdb with only in-frame sequences that have V and J called. A share of the clones is absent; for the studies checked, an unresolved V gene accounts for under half, and the remainder has no known explanation. Counted in this sample were some 90,000 clones; roughly 89% of them appeared once. Jointly, the top ten make up over 0.8% of the sample. Patients with autoimmune disease history or receiving systemic immunosuppression were excluded from the trial. Peripheral blood for TCR sequencing was collected from all dose cohorts at baseline, on cycle 4 day 1, and on cycle 7 day 1. The samples were taken from a phase I, first-in-human, multicenter, open-label dose-escalation trial of ivuxolimab. The trial enrolled adults with locally advanced or metastatic head and neck squamous cell, hepatocellular, melanoma or renal cell carcinoma. Before TCR sequencing, CD4+ T cells and CD8+ T cells from peripheral blood were sorted into separate populations.

Comments on this clone: Its antigen is unknown. The record has no base qualities; no much larger clone is one base away.

The chain uses TRBV18 and TRBJ1-2; the D gene assignment is ambiguous. The sample in question was CD4+ or CD8+ T cells sorted from blood, obtained in a trial of the OX40 agonist ivuxolimab. The clonotype originates from an adult with an advanced solid tumor such as melanoma, head and neck, liver or kidney cancer. This receptor carries the CDR3 CASSPEVLGPPLGGYTF. The DNA sequence reads TGTGCCAGCTCACCAGAGGTTCTAGGTCCTCCTTTAGGTGGCTACACCTTC.